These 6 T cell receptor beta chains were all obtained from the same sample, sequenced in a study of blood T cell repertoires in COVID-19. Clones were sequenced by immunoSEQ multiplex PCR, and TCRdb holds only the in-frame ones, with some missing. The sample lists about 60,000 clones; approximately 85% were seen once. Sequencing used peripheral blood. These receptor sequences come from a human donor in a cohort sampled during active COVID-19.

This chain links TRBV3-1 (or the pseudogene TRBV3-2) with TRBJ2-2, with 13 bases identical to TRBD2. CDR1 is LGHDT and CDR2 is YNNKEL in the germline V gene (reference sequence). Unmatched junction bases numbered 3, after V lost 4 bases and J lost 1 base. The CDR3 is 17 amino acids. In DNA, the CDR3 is TGTGCCAGCAGCCGATGGACTAGCGGGAGGAACACCGGGGAGCTGTTTTTT. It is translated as CASSRWTSGRNTGELFF.

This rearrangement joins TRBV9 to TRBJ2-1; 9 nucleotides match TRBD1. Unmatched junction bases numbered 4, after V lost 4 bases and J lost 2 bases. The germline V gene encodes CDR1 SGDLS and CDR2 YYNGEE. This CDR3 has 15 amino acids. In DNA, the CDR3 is TGTGCCAGCAGCAAGGGACAGGGCCCCTACAATGAGCAGTTCTTC. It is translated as CASSKGQGPYNEQFF. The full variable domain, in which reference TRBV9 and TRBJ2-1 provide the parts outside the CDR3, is DSGVTQTPKHLITATGQRVTLRCSPRSGDLSVYWYQQSLDQGLQFLIQYYNGEERAKGNILERFSAQQFPDLHSELNLSSLELGDSALYFCASSKGQGPYNEQFFGPGTRLTVL.

The chain's CDR3 is CASSMGGLEAFF. CDR3 sequence (DNA): TGTGCCAGCTCCATGGGGGGGCTTGAAGCTTTCTTT. J is TRBJ1-1 and V is TRBV12-3 or TRBV12-4, with D perhaps TRBD1 (6 bases). V was clipped by 8 bases and J by 7 bases, with 14 bases between them. The CDR3 runs to 12 residues.

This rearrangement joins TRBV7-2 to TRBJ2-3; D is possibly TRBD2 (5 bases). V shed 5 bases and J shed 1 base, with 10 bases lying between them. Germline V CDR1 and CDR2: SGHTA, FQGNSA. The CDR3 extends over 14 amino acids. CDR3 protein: CASSALRGTDTQYF. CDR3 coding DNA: TGTGCCAGCAGCGCGCTGCGGGGCACAGATACGCAGTATTTT.

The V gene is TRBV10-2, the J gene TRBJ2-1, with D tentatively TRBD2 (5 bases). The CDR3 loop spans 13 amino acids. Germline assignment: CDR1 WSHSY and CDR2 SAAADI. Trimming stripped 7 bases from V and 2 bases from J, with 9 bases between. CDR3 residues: CASNGVTYNEQFF. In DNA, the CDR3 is TGCGCCAGCAACGGGGTGACCTACAATGAGCAGTTCTTC.

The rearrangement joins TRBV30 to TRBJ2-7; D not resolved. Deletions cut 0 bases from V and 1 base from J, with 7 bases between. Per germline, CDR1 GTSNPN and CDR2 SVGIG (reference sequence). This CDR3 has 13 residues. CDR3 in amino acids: CAWSVFQSYEQYF. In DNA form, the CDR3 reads TGTGCCTGGAGTGTATTCCAATCCTACGAGCAGTACTTC.